The sample holds many counts of the clone carrying this T cell receptor (beta chain). Unsorted libraries were prepared from 2 million PBMCs held at -80 C. The V segment lost 4 bases and the J segment 6 bases; nucleotides outside the gene matches: 16. This CDR3 is 17 amino acids long. In germline, CDR1 is SGHVS, CDR2 FQNEAQ. This specimen belongs to a study of neurological immune-mediated disorders. With 10-nucleotide random UMIs included, cDNA was synthesized by 5'RACE. TCRdb called the 5' RACE reads again in MiXCR, with one record for every CDR3 protein. The sample holds 48,000 or so distinct CDR3 sequences, 10% seen once.

The TCR originated in a middle-aged woman with HTLV-1-associated myelopathy (HAM/TSP). This chain joins TRBV7-8 and TRBJ2-3; TRBD2 aligns across 7 bases. Sequenced input: PBMCs. The CDR3 spells CASSSHDRTAGVDTQYF. The CDR3 region has the DNA TGTGCCAGCAGCTCCCACGACCGGACCGCGGGGGTGGATACGCAGTATTTT.